The rows below give T cell receptor beta chains drawn from one sample of a study of T cell changes during pregnancy in multiple sclerosis. Only in-frame clones appear in the TCRdb table, and some are missing; sequencing was by immunoSEQ multiplex PCR. The sample contains 65,000 to 85,000 clones, roughly nine tenths of which appear only once. The sample in question was peripheral blood, obtained after pregnancy. The receptors shown here come from a female donor with multiple sclerosis, enrolled in a pregnancy study. CDR3s include the opening cysteine and the closing phenylalanine or tryptophan. The D gene is left open where the match is weak. Some rows mark clone size as missing; the rest say once, few, many or name a class of expanded clone.

d_call	v_call	j_call	clone_size	cdr3_nt	cdr3_aa
TRBD1	TRBV4-3	TRBJ2-7	-	TGCGCCAGCAGCCAGGTCCGAGGACAGGGGGGTCACGAGCAGTACTTC	CASSQVRGQGGHEQYF
TRBD1	TRBV19	TRBJ1-5	-	TGTGCCAGTAGTTTCGGGACAGCCTTTAATCAGCCCCAGCATTTT	CASSFGTAFNQPQHF
-	TRBV9	TRBJ1-1	once	TGTGCCAGCAGCACCTACCGAAACACTGAAGCTTTCTTT	CASSTYRNTEAFF
-	TRBV29-1	TRBJ1-5	-	TGCAGCGTCGGACAGATCAATCAGCCCCAGCATTTT	CSVGQINQPQHF
-	TRBV2	TRBJ1-5	once	TGTGCCAGCAGGACAGTTAGCAATCAGCCCCAGCATTTT	CASRTVSNQPQHF
-	TRBV27	TRBJ2-7	-	TGTGCTGCCCGGCGGACCAGGGCAACACTCGAGCAGTACTTC	CAARRTRATLEQYF
TRBD1	TRBV19	TRBJ2-7	-	TGTGCCACCCGACGCCGTTCCGGACAGGGCACAAACGAGCAGTACTTC	CATRRRSGQGTNEQYF
TRBD1	TRBV19	TRBJ1-1	-	TGTGCCAGTAGCCGGACAGGGGTTCGGACTGAAGCTTTCTTT	CASSRTGVRTEAFF
TRBD1	TRBV6-1	TRBJ1-2	-	TGTGCCAGCAGTGCTAGGACAGGGGATGGCTACACCTTC	CASSARTGDGYTF
-	TRBV18	TRBJ1-1	few	TGTGCCAGCTCACCCGGCACTGAAGCTTTCTTT	CASSPGTEAFF
TRBD2	TRBV5-6	TRBJ2-7	-	TGTGCCAGCAGCTTGTTTGGGGCGACTAGCGGGATCTACGAGCAGTACTTC	CASSLFGATSGIYEQYF
-	TRBV9	TRBJ2-3	-	TGTGCCAGCAGCGTAGCTACTTTCGGGACTAGCACAGATACGCAGTATTTT	CASSVATFGTSTDTQYF
-	TRBV6-4	TRBJ1-1	many	TGTGCCAGCAGTGTTCAGGTCAACACTGAAGCTTTCTTT	CASSVQVNTEAFF
TRBD2	TRBV5-1	TRBJ2-7	-	TGCGCCAGCAGCCAGGGACTAGCGGTCCACGAGCAGTACTTC	CASSQGLAVHEQYF
TRBD2	TRBV7-9	TRBJ2-3	-	TGTGCCAGCAGCTTTCTCCTTAGCGGGAGCACAGATACGCAGTATTTT	CASSFLLSGSTDTQYF
-	TRBV28	TRBJ1-2	-	TGTGCCAGCAGGGGAGGAGAGGGCTATGGCTACACCTTC	CASRGGEGYGYTF
-	TRBV7-9	TRBJ1-4	-	TGTGCCAGCAGCGCTCCGGGTCCGGAGGAAGAAAAACTGTTTTTT	CASSAPGPEEEKLFF
TRBD1	TRBV5-1	TRBJ2-1	-	TGCGCCAGCAGCTTGGGACAGGGCAGGCATGAGCAGTTCTTC	CASSLGQGRHEQFF
TRBD1	TRBV12-5	TRBJ1-1	-	TGTGCTAGTGGCGTGGAGGGGGCGAACACTGAAGCTTTCTTT	CASGVEGANTEAFF
TRBD1	TRBV7-2	TRBJ2-3	-	TGTGCCAGCAGCTTTGACAGGGGCACAGATACGCAGTATTTT	CASSFDRGTDTQYF
TRBD2	TRBV7-9	TRBJ2-2	-	TGTGCCAGCAGCCCTTACGGGAGGGTCTGCTGTATTCGAGAGCTGTTTTTT	CASSPYGRVCCIRELFF
-	TRBV19	TRBJ1-4	-	TGTGCCAGTAGTATAGTGTCCGCGGAAAGTGAAAAACTGTTTTTT	CASSIVSAESEKLFF
TRBD1	TRBV5-1	TRBJ1-2	-	TGCGCCAGCAGCTTATGGGACAGCTATGGCTACACCTTC	CASSLWDSYGYTF
TRBD2	TRBV6-1	TRBJ2-5	few	TGTGCCAGCAGCCCTCTAGCGGGAGGGCCCCAGACCCAGTACTTC	CASSPLAGGPQTQYF
-	TRBV7-2	TRBJ1-2	-	TGTGCCAGCAGCTTAGATGGAGCCGCCCCACTCTATGGCTACACCTTC	CASSLDGAAPLYGYTF
-	TRBV5-8	TRBJ2-2	-	TGTGCCAGCAGCCCAGGGACTTTAGCGAGTAACACCGGGGAGCTGTTTTTT	CASSPGTLASNTGELFF
-	TRBV5-4	TRBJ1-1	few	TGTGCCAGCAGCTTGAGGGCGGGGGGGAGTGATGAAGCTTTCTTT	CASSLRAGGSDEAFF
-	TRBV7-2	TRBJ1-5	-	TGTGCCAGCAGCTTAGCCCTTTGGTTCGGGACCCAGCATTTT	CASSLALWFGTQHF
-	TRBV6-4	TRBJ2-1	-	TGTGCCAGCAGTGACTCGCCGGGAGCTGGCTACAATGAGCAGTTCTTC	CASSDSPGAGYNEQFF
-	TRBV30	TRBJ2-7	once	TGTGCCTGGAGTGTAGAGTACTACGAGCAGTACTTC	CAWSVEYYEQYF
TRBD1	TRBV13	TRBJ2-1	-	TGTGCCAGCAGCTCCGGGACAGGGGAAGACAATGAGCAGTTCTTC	CASSSGTGEDNEQFF
TRBD1	TRBV5-4	TRBJ2-1	-	TGTGCCAGCAGCTTCTCAGGGGGCAACTACAATGAGCAGTTCTTC	CASSFSGGNYNEQFF
-	TRBV27	TRBJ1-1	once	TGTGCCAGCAGTTTTTTGGCGAACACTGAAGCTTTCTTT	CASSFLANTEAFF
TRBD1	TRBV5-1	TRBJ2-5	-	TGCGCCAGCAGCCTAGACAGGGGTATAGGAGAGACCCAGTACTTC	CASSLDRGIGETQYF
TRBD1	TRBV5-4	TRBJ1-4	once	TGTGCCAGCAGCTCAGCCCCAGGGGGGACTAATGAAAAACTGTTTTTT	CASSSAPGGTNEKLFF
-	TRBV9	TRBJ2-7	-	TGTGCCAGCAGCGTCGGACGGGGCGAGCAGTACTTC	CASSVGRGEQYF
TRBD1	TRBV30	TRBJ1-2	-	TGTGCCTGGAGTTTAAACAGGGGGGTCTATGGCTACACCTTC	CAWSLNRGVYGYTF
TRBD1	TRBV5-6	TRBJ2-2	-	TGTGCCAGCAGCTTCTCTGGGGGGACAGGGATCCCCGGGGAGCTGTTTTTT	CASSFSGGTGIPGELFF
-	TRBV27	TRBJ2-5	-	TGTGCCAGCAGTTCCAAGCCTATCTTGTACCAAGAGACCCAGTACTTC	CASSSKPILYQETQYF
-	TRBV2	TRBJ2-7	-	TGTGCCAGCAGTGAACAGGAGGGAGGTACAATTACCTACGAGCAGTACTTC	CASSEQEGGTITYEQYF
-	TRBV9	TRBJ2-1	-	TGTGCCAGCAGCGTAGCTGGGAGGAGCTTATCCTACAATGAGCAGTTCTTC	CASSVAGRSLSYNEQFF
TRBD2	TRBV30	TRBJ2-1	-	TGTGCTTCCTCTAGCGGGCGCCGCCTTACAAGCTCCTACAATGAGCAGTTCTTC	CASSSGRRLTSSYNEQFF
-	TRBV10-1	TRBJ2-1	-	TGCGCCAGCAGTTCTCCTAGATATTTTTACAATGAGCAGTTCTTC	CASSSPRYFYNEQFF
-	TRBV5-4	TRBJ2-1	once	TGTGCCAGCAGCCAGACTAGTTCTCGCTACAATGAGCAGTTCTTC	CASSQTSSRYNEQFF
-	TRBV27	TRBJ2-1	-	TGTGCCAGCAGCCGCACGGGCAGGGATGGGGATGAGCAGTTCTTC	CASSRTGRDGDEQFF
TRBD1	TRBV6-5	TRBJ1-5	-	TGTGCCAGCAGCGGGACAGGGGTCCATCAGCCCCAGCATTTT	CASSGTGVHQPQHF
TRBD1	TRBV6-5	TRBJ1-5	few	TGTGCCAGCAGACCCGACAGGGGTGATCAGCCCCAGCATTTT	CASRPDRGDQPQHF
TRBD2	TRBV7-9	TRBJ2-3	-	TGTGCCAGTGAGCGGGAGGGCCGAACTAGCACAGATACGCAGTATTTT	CASEREGRTSTDTQYF
-	TRBV30	TRBJ1-5	-	TGTGCCTGGAGTGTACTGGAGGGATCTGGGAGCAATCAGCCCCAGCATTTT	CAWSVLEGSGSNQPQHF
TRBD2	TRBV5-4	TRBJ2-3	-	TGTGCCAGCAGCTCGGGACTAGCGGGTGGGGGGTATACGCAGTATTTT	CASSSGLAGGGYTQYF
-	TRBV30	TRBJ1-3	-	TGTGCCTGGAGTTTTGAGGGAAACACCATATATTTT	CAWSFEGNTIYF